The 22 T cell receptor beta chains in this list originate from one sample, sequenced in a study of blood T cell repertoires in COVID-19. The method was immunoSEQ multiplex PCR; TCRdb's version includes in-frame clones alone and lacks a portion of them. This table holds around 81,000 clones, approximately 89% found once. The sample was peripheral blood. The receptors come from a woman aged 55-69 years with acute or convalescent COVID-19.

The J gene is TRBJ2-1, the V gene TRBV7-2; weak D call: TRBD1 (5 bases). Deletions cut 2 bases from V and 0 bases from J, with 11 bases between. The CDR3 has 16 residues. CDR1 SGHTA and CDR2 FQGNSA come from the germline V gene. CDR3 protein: CASSLRQMSSYNEQFF. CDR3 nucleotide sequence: TGTGCCAGCAGCTTAAGACAGATGAGCTCCTACAATGAGCAGTTCTTC.

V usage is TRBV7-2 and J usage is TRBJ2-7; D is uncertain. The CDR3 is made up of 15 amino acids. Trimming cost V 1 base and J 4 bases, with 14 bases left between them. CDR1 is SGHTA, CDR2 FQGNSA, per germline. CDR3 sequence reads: CASSLGSGFSYEQYF. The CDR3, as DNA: TGTGCCAGCAGCTTAGGTTCCGGGTTTTCTTACGAGCAGTACTTC.

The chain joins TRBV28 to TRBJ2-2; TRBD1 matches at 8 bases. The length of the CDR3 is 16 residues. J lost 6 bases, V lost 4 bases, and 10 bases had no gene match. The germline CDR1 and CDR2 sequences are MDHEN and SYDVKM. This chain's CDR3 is CASSSQSRGRSGELFF. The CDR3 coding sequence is TGTGCCAGCAGTTCTCAAAGCAGGGGGCGGTCCGGGGAGCTGTTTTTT.

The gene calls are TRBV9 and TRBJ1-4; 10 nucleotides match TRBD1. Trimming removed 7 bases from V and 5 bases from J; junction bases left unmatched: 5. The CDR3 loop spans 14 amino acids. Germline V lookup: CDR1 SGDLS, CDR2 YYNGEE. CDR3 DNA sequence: TGTGCCAGCGCCGAGGGACAGGGGAATGAAAAACTGTTTTTT. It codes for CASAEGQGNEKLFF.

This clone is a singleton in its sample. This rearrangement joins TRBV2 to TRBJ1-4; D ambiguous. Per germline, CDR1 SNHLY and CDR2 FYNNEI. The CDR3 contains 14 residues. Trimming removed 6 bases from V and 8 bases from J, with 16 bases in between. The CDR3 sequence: CASSGPGFGEKLFF. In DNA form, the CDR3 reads TGTGCCAGCAGCGGCCCCGGGTTCGGGGAAAAACTGTTTTTT.

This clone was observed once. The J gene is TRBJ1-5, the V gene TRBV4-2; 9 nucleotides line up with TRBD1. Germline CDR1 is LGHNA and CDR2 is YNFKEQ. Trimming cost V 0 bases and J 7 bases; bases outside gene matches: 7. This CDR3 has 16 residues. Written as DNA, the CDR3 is TGTGCCAGCAGCCAAGACGGAACAGGGGGCGGGCAGCCCCAGCATTTT. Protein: CASSQDGTGGGQPQHF.

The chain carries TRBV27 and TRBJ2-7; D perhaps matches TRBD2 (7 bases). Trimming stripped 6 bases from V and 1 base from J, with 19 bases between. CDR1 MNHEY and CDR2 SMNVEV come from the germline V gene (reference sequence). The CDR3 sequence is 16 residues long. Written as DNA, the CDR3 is TGTGCCAGCAGAGGGGGGGGCGGCCAGGGATCCTACGAGCAGTACTTC. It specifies CASRGGGGQGSYEQYF.

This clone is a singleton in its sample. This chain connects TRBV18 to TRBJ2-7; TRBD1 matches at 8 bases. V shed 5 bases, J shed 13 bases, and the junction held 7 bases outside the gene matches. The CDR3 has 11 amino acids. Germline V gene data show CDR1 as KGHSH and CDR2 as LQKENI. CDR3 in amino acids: CASSATGAFYF. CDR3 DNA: TGTGCCAGCTCAGCGACAGGGGCTTTTTACTTC.

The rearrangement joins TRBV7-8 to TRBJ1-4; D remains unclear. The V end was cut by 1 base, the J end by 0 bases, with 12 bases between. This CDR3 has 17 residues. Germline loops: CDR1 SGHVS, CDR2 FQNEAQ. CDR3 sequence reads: CASSLVSRFATNEKLFF. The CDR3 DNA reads TGTGCCAGCAGCTTAGTGTCGAGGTTTGCAACTAATGAAAAACTGTTTTTT.

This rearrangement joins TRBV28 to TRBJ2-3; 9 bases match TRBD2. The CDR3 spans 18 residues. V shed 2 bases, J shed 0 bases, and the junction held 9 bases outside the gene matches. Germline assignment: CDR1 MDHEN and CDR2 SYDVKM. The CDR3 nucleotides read TGTGCCAGCAGTTTAAGATACCTAAGCGGGAGGAGCACAGATACGCAGTATTTT. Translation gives CASSLRYLSGRSTDTQYF. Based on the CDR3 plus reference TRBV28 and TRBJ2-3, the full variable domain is DVKVTQSSRYLVKRTGEKVFLECVQDMDHENMFWYRQDPGLGLRLIYFSYDVKMKEKGDIPEGYSVSREKKERFSLILESASTNQTSMYLCASSLRYLSGRSTDTQYFGPGTRLTVL.

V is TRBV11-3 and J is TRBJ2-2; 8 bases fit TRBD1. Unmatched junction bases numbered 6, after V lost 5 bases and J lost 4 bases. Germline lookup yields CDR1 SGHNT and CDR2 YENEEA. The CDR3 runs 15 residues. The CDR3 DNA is TGTGCCAGCAGCCCTCGAACAGGGGGCACCGGGGAGCTGTTTTTT. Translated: CASSPRTGGTGELFF.

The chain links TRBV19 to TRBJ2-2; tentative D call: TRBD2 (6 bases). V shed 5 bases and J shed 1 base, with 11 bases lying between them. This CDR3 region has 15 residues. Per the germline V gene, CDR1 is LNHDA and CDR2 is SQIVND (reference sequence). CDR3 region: CASSSGDWNTGELFF. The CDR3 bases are TGTGCCAGTAGTTCGGGGGACTGGAACACCGGGGAGCTGTTTTTT.

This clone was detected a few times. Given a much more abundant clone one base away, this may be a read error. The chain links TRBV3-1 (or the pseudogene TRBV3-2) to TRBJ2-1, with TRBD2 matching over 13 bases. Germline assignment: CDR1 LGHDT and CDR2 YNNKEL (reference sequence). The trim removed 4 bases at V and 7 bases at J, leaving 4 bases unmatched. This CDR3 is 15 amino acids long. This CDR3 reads CASSPGLAGRNEQFF. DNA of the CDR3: TGTGCCAGCAGCCCGGGACTAGCGGGACGGAATGAGCAGTTCTTC.

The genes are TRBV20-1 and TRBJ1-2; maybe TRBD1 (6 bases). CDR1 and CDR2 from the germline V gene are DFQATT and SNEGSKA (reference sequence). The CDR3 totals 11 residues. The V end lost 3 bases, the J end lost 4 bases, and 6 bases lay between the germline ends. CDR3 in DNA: TGCAGTGCTAGGACAGGCTATGGCTACACCTTC. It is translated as CSARTGYGYTF.

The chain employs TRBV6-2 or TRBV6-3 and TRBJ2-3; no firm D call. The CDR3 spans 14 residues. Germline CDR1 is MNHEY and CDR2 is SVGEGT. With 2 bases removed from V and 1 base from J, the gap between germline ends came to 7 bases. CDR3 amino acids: CASSYQSRTDTQYF. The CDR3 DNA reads TGTGCCAGCAGTTACCAGTCACGCACAGATACGCAGTATTTT.

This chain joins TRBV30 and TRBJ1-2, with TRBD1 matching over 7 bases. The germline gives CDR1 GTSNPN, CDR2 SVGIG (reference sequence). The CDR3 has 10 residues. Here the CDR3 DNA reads TGTGCTGGACAGGACTATGGCTACACCTTC. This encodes CAGQDYGYTF.

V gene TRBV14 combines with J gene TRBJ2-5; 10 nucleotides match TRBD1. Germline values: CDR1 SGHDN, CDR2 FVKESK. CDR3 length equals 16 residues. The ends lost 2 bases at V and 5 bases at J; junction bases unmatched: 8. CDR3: CASSQWDRGFFETQYF. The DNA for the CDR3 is TGTGCCAGCAGCCAATGGGACAGGGGATTTTTTGAGACCCAGTACTTC.

The CDR3 here is CASSPGQLHGYTF. The DNA for the CDR3 is TGTGCCAGCAGTCCGGGACAGCTCCATGGCTACACCTTC. This chain connects TRBV12-3 or TRBV12-4 to TRBJ1-2; 7 bases match TRBD1. Germline trimming cut 5 bases from V and 6 bases from J; bases unmatched to any gene: 6. The CDR3 is 13 residues long.

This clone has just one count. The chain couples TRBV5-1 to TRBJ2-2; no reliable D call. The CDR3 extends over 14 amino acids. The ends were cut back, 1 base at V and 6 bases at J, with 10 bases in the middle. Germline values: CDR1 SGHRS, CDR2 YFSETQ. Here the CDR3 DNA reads TGCGCCAGCAGCTTGAGATCAGGATCCGGGGAGCTGTTTTTT. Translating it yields CASSLRSGSGELFF.

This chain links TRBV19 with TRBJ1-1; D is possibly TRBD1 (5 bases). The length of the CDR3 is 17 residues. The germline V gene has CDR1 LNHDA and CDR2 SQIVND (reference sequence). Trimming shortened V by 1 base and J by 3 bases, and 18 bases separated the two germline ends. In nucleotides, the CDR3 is TGTGCCAGTAGTATAGCGGGGGTTCGCCTCGGGGACACTGAAGCTTTCTTT. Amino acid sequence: CASSIAGVRLGDTEAFF.

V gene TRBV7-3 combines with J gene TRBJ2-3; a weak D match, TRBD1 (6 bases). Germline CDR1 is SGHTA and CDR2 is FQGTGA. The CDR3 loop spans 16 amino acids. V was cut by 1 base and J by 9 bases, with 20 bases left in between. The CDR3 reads CASSLIGGSHSGTQYF. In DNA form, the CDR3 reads TGTGCCAGCAGCTTAATAGGGGGTAGCCACTCGGGGACGCAGTATTTT.

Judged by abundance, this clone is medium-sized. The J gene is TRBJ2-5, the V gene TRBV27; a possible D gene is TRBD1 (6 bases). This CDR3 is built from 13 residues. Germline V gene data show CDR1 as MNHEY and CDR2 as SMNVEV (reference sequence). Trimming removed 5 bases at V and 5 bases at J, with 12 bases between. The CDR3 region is CASSQGFLETQYF. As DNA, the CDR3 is TGTGCCAGCAGTCAGGGGTTCCTGGAGACCCAGTACTTC.